One TCR beta chain is described in this entry. Antigen: not known. Germline V lookup: CDR1 SGHRS, CDR2 YFSETQ. Trimming removed 0 bases at V and 2 bases at J, with 10 bases between. CDR3 size: 15 residues. The sample belongs to a study of cytomegalovirus exposure and HLA in healthy donors. Study-level findings and limits: TCR beta chains numbering some 160 were designated cytomegalovirus-associated. At a 0.05 false discovery rate, a later analysis found 18,000 or so TCR beta sequences to be associated with HLA alleles. Reportedly, TCR beta sequences accurately predicted HLA-A and HLA-B alleles in most subjects.

PCR involved 60 Vbeta and 13 Jbeta primers. How the authors handled the data: Among the unique TCR beta chains that a later analysis counted, about 81 million in all, around 11 million were shared. Sequenced by immunoSEQ multiplex PCR; TCRdb stores in-frame clones only, minus some. D and trimming were read from the DNA, whereas the V and J calls and clone size are those reported in that table. The sample has about 78,000 clones; less than 85% are singletons. The chain joins TRBV5-1 to TRBJ2-3; no definite D call. This TCR was sampled from a woman aged 45-65 years in good health and CMV-seronegative. Sequencing was carried out using PBMCs. Here the CDR3 reads CASSLALDLTDTQYF. DNA for the CDR3: TGCGCCAGCAGCTTGGCCCTAGATCTCACAGATACGCAGTATTTT.